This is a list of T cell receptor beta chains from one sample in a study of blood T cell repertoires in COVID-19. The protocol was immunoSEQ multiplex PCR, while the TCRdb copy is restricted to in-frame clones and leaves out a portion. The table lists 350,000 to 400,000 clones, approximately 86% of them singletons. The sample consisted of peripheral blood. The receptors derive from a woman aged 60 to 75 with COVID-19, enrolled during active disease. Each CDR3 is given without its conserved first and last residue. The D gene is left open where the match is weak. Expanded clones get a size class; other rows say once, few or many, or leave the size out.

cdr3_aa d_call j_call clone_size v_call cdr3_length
ASSEVSRDTQY - TRBJ2-3 few TRBV6-1 11
ASSPHPGGMNTEAF - TRBJ1-1 - TRBV11-2 14
ASSQQGVQETQY TRBD1 TRBJ2-5 once TRBV7-7 12
ASSMPDSYEQY - TRBJ2-7 - TRBV19 11
ASSLGATWTGELF - TRBJ2-2 - TRBV7-9 13
ASSQGLTGGYGYT TRBD1 TRBJ1-2 - TRBV3-1/TRBV3-2 13
ASRSSLAGGHEQF TRBD2 TRBJ2-1 - TRBV6-5 13
ASSDLFAGTGYT - TRBJ1-2 - TRBV2 12
ASSLGYFRDREHEQY TRBD1 TRBJ2-7 - TRBV11-2 15
ASSYRQGIQGYGYT TRBD1 TRBJ1-2 - TRBV6-6 14
ASSHLPGQGTLYEQY TRBD1 TRBJ2-7 - TRBV4-1 15
ATSGGQLYGYT - TRBJ1-2 - TRBV28 11
ASSQVGSDSPLH - TRBJ1-6 - TRBV4-2 12
ASSQQTGVYEQY TRBD1 TRBJ2-7 - TRBV5-4 12
ASSSTGGLTLH TRBD1 TRBJ1-6 once TRBV7-2 11
ASSNQVISYGYT - TRBJ1-2 - TRBV7-8 12
ASSLDSRVGTDTQY - TRBJ2-3 - TRBV11-1 14
ASSQRVNRGSYEQY TRBD1 TRBJ2-7 - TRBV5-6 14
ASSQDGFGGRGYT - TRBJ1-2 - TRBV4-3 13
AWSVPGGTIY - TRBJ1-3 - TRBV30 10
ASSTGTAVGRGYT - TRBJ1-2 - TRBV6-5 13
ASSHRVGTEAF - TRBJ1-1 - TRBV19 11
ASSVVPRNTGELF - TRBJ2-2 - TRBV9 13
AWSYLVSYGYT - TRBJ1-2 - TRBV30 11
ASSVERTSGGVDTQY TRBD2 TRBJ2-3 - TRBV9 15
ASSLSLGGAHTEAF - TRBJ1-1 - TRBV27 14
ASSPQGAEQY - TRBJ2-7 - TRBV18 10
ASRQGSGANVLT - TRBJ2-6 - TRBV6-5 12
ASSPTPPLAGEETQY TRBD2 TRBJ2-5 - TRBV18 15
ASSFLAHTYNEQF - TRBJ2-1 - TRBV6-5 13
ASSPRDSVNEKLF TRBD1 TRBJ1-4 - TRBV9 13
ASTPQGYEQY - TRBJ2-7 - TRBV7-2 10
ASSQGSGGKLEQF TRBD2 TRBJ2-1 - TRBV3-1/TRBV3-2 13
ASSKGGASGGLPYEQY - TRBJ2-7 - TRBV21-1 16
ATKGDRGYEQY TRBD1 TRBJ2-7 - TRBV19 11
ASSNRRTGDQETQY - TRBJ2-5 - TRBV9 14
ASSYRLAGGDTQY TRBD2 TRBJ2-3 - TRBV7-2 13
ASKEGGREQY - TRBJ2-7 - TRBV6-5 10
ASSRTGGLDGYT TRBD1 TRBJ1-2 - TRBV2 12
ASSLREGREFGYGYT - TRBJ1-2 few TRBV18 15
AISVQGTGGGYT TRBD1 TRBJ1-2 - TRBV10-3 12
ASSETSGGVEQF TRBD2 TRBJ2-1 few TRBV2 12
ASSLGRVNQPQH - TRBJ1-5 - TRBV4-2 12
ASSGDLGGISDTIY TRBD1 TRBJ1-3 - TRBV9 14